This passage covers 25 T cell receptor beta chains from one sample sequenced in a study of cytomegalovirus exposure and HLA in healthy donors. PCR employed 60 Vbeta and 13 Jbeta primers. This table comes from immunoSEQ multiplex PCR, and its TCRdb copy is limited to in-frame clones, with some not included. The sample lists tens of thousands of clones, 70% to 85% occurring once. The material sequenced was PBMCs. These receptors all come from a man aged 50 or older in good health and CMV-seronegative.

The rearrangement links TRBV9 to TRBJ2-7; TRBD1 matches 8 bases. The junction had 7 bases not matched to a gene; V was cut back by 4 bases and J by 4 bases. This CDR3 comprises 14 residues. Germline-derived CDR1 and CDR2 are SGDLS and YYNGEE. The CDR3 sequence: CASSYTGTGYEQYF. The CDR3 DNA reads TGTGCCAGCAGCTATACCGGGACAGGATACGAGCAGTACTTC.

The chain has TRBV7-9 and TRBJ2-5, with D perhaps TRBD1 (6 bases). This CDR3 region has 15 residues. CDR1 is SEHNR and CDR2 is FQNEAQ in the germline V gene (reference sequence). Trimming cost V 1 base and J 4 bases, with 13 bases left between them. As DNA, the CDR3 is TGTGCCAGCAGCTTAGTTACAGGGACAACAGAGACCCAGTACTTC. Translating it yields CASSLVTGTTETQYF.

This chain's CDR3 is CASSSRDEQFF. The CDR3 region has the DNA TGTGCCAGCAGCTCCCGGGATGAGCAGTTCTTC. V usage is TRBV7-9 and J usage is TRBJ2-1; no clear D gene. Germline CDR1 reads SEHNR; CDR2 reads FQNEAQ (reference sequence). V was trimmed by 4 bases and J by 8 bases, leaving 6 bases between them. The CDR3 is 11 residues long.

The chain carries TRBV15 and TRBJ2-5, with 7 bases matching TRBD1. CDR3 length: 14 residues. In germline, CDR1 is LNHNV, CDR2 YYDKDF (reference sequence). The V segment lost 1 base and the J segment 1 base; nucleotides outside the gene matches: 0. The CDR3, as DNA: TGTGCCACCAGCAGAGGGGACAGCCAAGAGACCCAGTACTTC. Translated: CATSRGDSQETQYF.

The chain is built from TRBV4-1 and TRBJ2-1, with D possibly being TRBD2 (6 bases). Germline lookup yields CDR1 MGHRA and CDR2 YSYEKL. The CDR3 is made up of 15 amino acids. Trimming took off 2 bases at V and 7 bases at J, with 15 bases between the two ends. In DNA form, the CDR3 reads TGCGCCAGCAGCCAATTTTCCGGGAGAAGTAATGAGCAGTTCTTC. Its translation is CASSQFSGRSNEQFF.

The chain recombines TRBV11-2 with TRBJ2-7; 14 bases map to TRBD2. Per germline, CDR1 SGHAT and CDR2 FQNNGV. This CDR3 contains 17 residues. The V segment lost 4 bases and the J segment 2 bases; nucleotides outside the gene matches: 7. The CDR3 spells CASSSGLAGVSTYEQYF. In nucleotides, the CDR3 is TGTGCCAGCAGCTCGGGACTAGCGGGAGTTTCTACCTACGAGCAGTACTTC.

The chain links TRBV5-4 to TRBJ2-1; 7 bases are shared with TRBD2. The germline gives CDR1 SGHNT, CDR2 YYREEE (reference sequence). Losses at the gene ends were 2 bases for V and 6 bases for J; bases not matched to a gene: 2. There are 13 residues in the CDR3. In DNA form, the CDR3 reads TGTGCCAGCAGCTTCCCTAGCGGCAATGAGCAGTTCTTC. The encoded protein is CASSFPSGNEQFF.

The chain links TRBV4-1 to TRBJ2-7; 10 positions agree with TRBD1. CDR1 is MGHRA, CDR2 YSYEKL, per germline. Germline trimming cut 1 base from V and 4 bases from J; bases unmatched to any gene: 7. This CDR3 is 16 amino acids long. The CDR3 protein is CASSQGTPGQGYEQYF. CDR3 in DNA: TGCGCCAGCAGCCAAGGTACCCCGGGACAGGGGTACGAGCAGTACTTC.

The chain uses TRBV28 and TRBJ1-1; D not certain. Germline CDR1 is MDHEN and CDR2 is SYDVKM. This CDR3 contains 14 residues. With 2 bases removed from V and 7 bases from J, the gap between germline ends came to 14 bases. The CDR3 spells CASSLGASNGEAFF. The CDR3, as DNA: TGTGCCAGCAGTTTAGGAGCCTCTAACGGTGAAGCTTTCTTT.

The rearrangement uses TRBV2 and TRBJ2-2, with TRBD1 identical over 7 bases. Germline values: CDR1 SNHLY, CDR2 FYNNEI. The CDR3 runs to 14 residues. V lost 4 bases, J lost 7 bases, and 6 bases stayed unmatched. DNA of the CDR3: TGTGCCAGCAGTGGAGACAGGGCCGGCGGGGAGCTGTTTTTT. The encoded protein is CASSGDRAGGELFF.

The V gene is TRBV9, the J gene TRBJ2-3; D remains ambiguous. Germline CDR1 SGDLS, CDR2 YYNGEE. The CDR3 is 15 amino acids. V dropped 0 bases and J dropped 6 bases, with 14 bases sitting between them. In DNA form, the CDR3 reads TGTGCCAGCAGCGTAGATACGGGTACACGGGATACGCAGTATTTT. Amino acids: CASSVDTGTRDTQYF.

The rearrangement links TRBV5-6 to TRBJ1-4, with TRBD1 as a possible D gene (6 bases). V lost 1 base and J lost 4, with 17 bases in between. The germline V gene encodes CDR1 SGHDT and CDR2 YYEEEE. This CDR3 is built from 17 residues. CDR3 nucleotide sequence: TGTGCCAGCAGCTTGTCGGGGGGCCAGGGAGATAATGAAAAACTGTTTTTT. It encodes CASSLSGGQGDNEKLFF.

The chain has TRBV6-5 and TRBJ1-2, with 9 nucleotides matching TRBD1. V was clipped by 0 bases and J by 6 bases; unmatched bases: 5. In germline, CDR1 is MNHEY, CDR2 SVGAGI. The CDR3 is made up of 15 amino acids. The CDR3 region has the DNA TGTGCCAGCAGTTACTCGTACAGGGGGCAGAATGGCTACACCTTC. This translates into CASSYSYRGQNGYTF.

This clone was counted only a few times. The genes are TRBV6-5 and TRBJ2-7; 8 positions match TRBD2. V lost 4 bases, J lost 3 bases, and 5 bases stayed unmatched. This CDR3 has 14 amino acids. Per the germline V gene, CDR1 is MNHEY and CDR2 is SVGAGI. The CDR3 region is CASSSLADFYEQYF. The DNA of the CDR3 is TGTGCCAGCAGTTCACTAGCGGACTTCTACGAGCAGTACTTC.

V usage is TRBV28 and J usage is TRBJ2-7, with 9 positions matching TRBD2. The V and J ends lost 3 bases and 3 bases, in that order; junction bases with no gene match: 6. This CDR3 contains 15 residues. CDR1 and CDR2 from the germline V gene are MDHEN and SYDVKM. The CDR3 loop reads CASSLRASGNYEQYF. The CDR3 DNA sequence: TGTGCCAGCAGTTTGAGGGCTAGCGGGAACTACGAGCAGTACTTC.

The chain joins TRBV28 to TRBJ1-1; no definite D call. CDR3 length: 14 residues. V was cut by 3 bases and J by 1 base, with 9 bases left in between. Germline CDR1 MDHEN, CDR2 SYDVKM. CDR3 bases: TGTGCCAGCAGTTTGTTAGCTGGGAACACTGAAGCTTTCTTT. Amino acid sequence: CASSLLAGNTEAFF.

The rearrangement uses TRBV9 and TRBJ2-5, with TRBD1 identical over 10 bases. This CDR3 is built from 15 residues. The germline V gene encodes CDR1 SGDLS and CDR2 YYNGEE. Unmatched junction bases numbered 6, after V lost 2 bases and J lost 5 bases. CDR3 region: CASSVRDRGGETQYF. The CDR3 DNA is TGTGCCAGCAGCGTCCGGGACAGGGGCGGGGAGACCCAGTACTTC.

There are a few counts of this clone. J is TRBJ2-7 and V is TRBV6-5, with 8 bases identical to TRBD1. After removal of 7 bases from V and 2 bases from J, the junction contained 10 bases not matched to a gene. In germline, CDR1 is MNHEY, CDR2 SVGAGI. This CDR3 is 15 amino acids long. Here the CDR3 reads CASTTTGTGTYEQYF. CDR3 in DNA: TGTGCCAGCACCACTACCGGGACAGGCACCTACGAGCAGTACTTC.

The chain has TRBV5-4 and TRBJ2-5; 8 nucleotides align to TRBD2. V lost 2 bases to trimming and J lost 4 bases; unmatched junction nucleotides: 7. The CDR3 is 15 residues long. Germline V gives CDR1 SGHNT, CDR2 YYREEE (reference sequence). This CDR3 reads CASSFGGRPLETQYF. As DNA, the CDR3 is TGTGCCAGCAGCTTTGGCGGGAGGCCCTTAGAGACCCAGTACTTC.

V and J are TRBV11-2 and TRBJ2-1; 16 nucleotides align to TRBD2. The CDR3 has 18 residues. V dropped 7 bases and J dropped 9; count of bases not matched to a gene: 15. CDR1 is SGHAT and CDR2 is FQNNGV in the germline V gene. The CDR3 DNA follows: TGTGCCAGCAACCCCGGGACTAGCGGGAGGGCGATGGGCGGTGAGCAGTTCTTC. It yields the protein CASNPGTSGRAMGGEQFF. Supplemented by reference TRBV11-2 and TRBJ2-1, the full variable domain reads EAGVAQSPRYKIIEKRQSVAFWCNPISGHATLYWYQQILGQGPKLLIQFQNNGVVDDSQLPKDRFSAERLKGVDSTLKIQPAKLEDSAVYLCASNPGTSGRAMGGEQFFGPGTRLTVL.

V is TRBV29-1 and J is TRBJ2-1, with 10 bases matching TRBD1. Losses at the gene ends were 1 base for V and 6 bases for J; bases not matched to a gene: 3. Germline assignment: CDR1 SQVTM and CDR2 ANQGSEA. This CDR3 spans 14 amino acids. CDR3 amino acids: CSVEGQGAPNEQFF. The DNA for the CDR3 is TGCAGCGTTGAAGGACAGGGGGCGCCCAATGAGCAGTTCTTC.

The table lists this clone with a few counts. The chain employs TRBV4-3 and TRBJ2-1, with TRBD2 matching over 14 bases. Germline values: CDR1 LGHNA, CDR2 YSLEER. The ends lost 3 bases at V and 8 bases at J; junction bases unmatched: 6. The CDR3 spans 16 residues. Here the CDR3 reads CASSQAGLAGAYEQFF. CDR3 DNA: TGCGCCAGCAGCCAGGCGGGACTAGCGGGAGCCTATGAGCAGTTCTTC.

CDR3 in amino acids: CASSPYRGGDEQYF. CDR3 coding DNA: TGTGCCAGCAGCCCCTACAGGGGAGGCGACGAGCAGTACTTC. J is TRBJ2-7 and V is TRBV5-5; D may be TRBD1 (7 bases). The CDR3 contains 14 residues. V gave up 4 bases and J gave up 5 bases, with 16 bases separating them. Germline lookup yields CDR1 SGHKS and CDR2 YYEKEE (reference sequence).

The V gene is TRBV28, the J gene TRBJ2-2; D is perhaps TRBD1 (5 bases). Deletions cut 2 bases from V and 4 bases from J, with 11 bases between. Per germline, CDR1 MDHEN and CDR2 SYDVKM. The length of the CDR3 is 15 residues. CDR3 DNA sequence: TGTGCCAGCAGTTTAATGCAGGGAAGCACCGGGGAGCTGTTTTTT. Translation: CASSLMQGSTGELFF.

The V and J genes are TRBV25-1 and TRBJ2-2, with D perhaps TRBD1 (5 bases). V lost 4 bases, J lost 3 bases, and 6 bases lay in between. Germline CDR1 and CDR2: MGHDK and SYGVNS. The CDR3 has 13 amino acids. CDR3 amino acids: CASSGQYTGELFF. DNA for the CDR3: TGTGCCAGCAGTGGACAGTACACCGGGGAGCTGTTTTTT.